The subject of this entry is one TCR beta chain. Unmatched junction bases numbered 8, after V lost 5 bases and J lost 2 bases. The length of the CDR3 is 16 residues. CDR1 is SGHVS, CDR2 FNYEAQ, per germline. This entry belongs to a study of T-cell reconstitution after alpha-beta-depleted transplantation in children. For TCRbeta, the library was prepared with unique molecular identifiers. TCRdb ran MiXCR on the PCR reads and lists one entry per CDR3 protein. The data contain about 900,000 distinct CDR3 sequences, about 31% of them singletons. The sample in question was PBMCs, mostly from graft donor cells, obtained 360 days after TCRalphabeta/CD19-depleted stem cell transplant. This clonotype was obtained from a boy younger than two who had a stem cell transplant for SCID, so the T cells may come from the graft donor. The chain combines TRBV7-6 with TRBJ1-4; 7 bases align to TRBD1. The CDR3 here is CASSRQTGDTNEKLFF. The CDR3 nucleotides read TGTGCCAGCAGCCGGCAAACAGGGGACACTAATGAAAAACTGTTTTTT.